The source of this T cell receptor beta chain is a study of early T cells in non-severe SARS-CoV-2 infection. Whole-study context: Sequencing used unsorted whole-blood bulk RNA, so chains lack pairing.

This clonotype occurred many times. The antigen remains unidentified. General study points: The VDJdb matching leaned toward anti-spike CD8 responses and overlooked private and CD4 specificities.

CDR3 length equals 16 residues. Germline V gene sequence: CDR1 SGHTA, CDR2 FQGTGA. Between the trimmed V and J ends, which lost 1 base and 1 base, there was a span of 10 bases. Unique molecular identifiers tagged individual cDNA molecules. TCRdb ran MiXCR on the 5' RACE reads and lists one entry per CDR3 protein. Of about 80,000 distinct CDR3 sequences in the sample, approximately 12% are singletons; the top ten hold roughly 3.6%. Sequencing input: whole blood. This TCR derives from an adult who was a healthcare worker with PCR-confirmed SARS-CoV-2 infection or an uninfected control (not recorded which). The J gene is TRBJ2-2, the V gene TRBV7-3; possibly TRBD2 for D (6 bases). The CDR3: CASSLNSGGNTGELFF. The CDR3 DNA sequence: TGTGCCAGCAGCTTAAATAGCGGAGGGAACACCGGGGAGCTGTTTTTT.